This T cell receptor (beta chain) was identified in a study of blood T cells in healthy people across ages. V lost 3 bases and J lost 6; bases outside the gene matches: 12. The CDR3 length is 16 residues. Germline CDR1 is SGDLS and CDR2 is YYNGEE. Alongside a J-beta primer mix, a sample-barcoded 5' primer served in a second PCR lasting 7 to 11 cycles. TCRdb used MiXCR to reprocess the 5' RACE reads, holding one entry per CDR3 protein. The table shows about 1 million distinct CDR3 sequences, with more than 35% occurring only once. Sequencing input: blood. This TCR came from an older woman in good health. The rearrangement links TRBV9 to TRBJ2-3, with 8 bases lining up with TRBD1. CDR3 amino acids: CASSARAGGIGDTQYF. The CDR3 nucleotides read TGTGCCAGCAGCGCGAGGGCAGGGGGCATTGGGGATACGCAGTATTTT.